One sample yielded the 18 T cell receptor beta chains listed below, sequenced in a study of technical replicates of blood from a few donors. TCRdb keeps only in-frame clones here, not all; method: immunoSEQ multiplex PCR. The repertoire includes 100,000 or so clones, just under 95% of them detected once, and 0.2% to 0.25% sits in the top ten. The specimen was T cells isolated from PBMCs. The receptors were sampled from a human donor in good health.

This clone was detected once. The chain carries TRBV5-1 and TRBJ1-3, with 7 bases matching TRBD1. V gave up 0 bases and J gave up 2 bases; unmatched junction bases: 2. The length of the CDR3 is 15 residues. The V gene's germline CDR1 is SGHRS and CDR2 YFSETQ. CDR3 loop: CASSLGRGTGNTIYF. In nucleotides, the CDR3 is TGCGCCAGCAGCTTGGGCAGGGGGACTGGAAACACCATATATTTT. The full variable domain, its missing parts supplied by reference TRBV5-1 and TRBJ1-3, is KAGVTQTPRYLIKTRGQQVTLSCSPISGHRSVSWYQQTPGQGLQFLFEYFSETQRNKGNFPGRFSGRQFSNSRSEMNVSTLELGDSALYLCASSLGRGTGNTIYFGEGSWLTVV.

This sequence joins TRBV14 and TRBJ2-5, with TRBD2 identical over 7 bases. After removal of 1 base from V and 5 bases from J, the junction contained 22 bases not matched to a gene. Germline V gene lookup returns CDR1 SGHDN and CDR2 FVKESK. This CDR3 has 20 residues. CDR3 in amino acids: CASSQVRSSPGLTSEETQYF. CDR3 DNA: TGTGCCAGCAGCCAAGTCAGATCGAGTCCGGGACTAACTTCAGAGGAGACCCAGTACTTC.

V gene TRBV7-9 combines with J gene TRBJ1-1; the D gene is possibly TRBD1 (5 bases). The germline CDR1 and CDR2 sequences are SEHNR and FQNEAQ (reference sequence). This CDR3 is built from 14 residues. V lost 5 bases, J lost 10 bases, and 20 bases lay in between. The CDR3 bases are TGTGCCAGCAGCGATCTCGGGGGAAGTTGGGTAGCTTTCTTT. This sequence encodes CASSDLGGSWVAFF.

This sequence joins TRBV6-4 and TRBJ1-6; 7 bases match TRBD1. J gave up 10 bases and V 3 bases, and 6 bases lay outside the gene matches. The CDR3 contains 14 residues. Germline CDR1 is MRHNA and CDR2 is SNTAGT. CDR3 nucleotide sequence: TGTGCCAGCAGTGAAAGGGACAGTGGCTCACCCCTCCACTTT. The encoded protein is CASSERDSGSPLHF.

The chain uses TRBV27 and TRBJ2-5, with D perhaps matching TRBD2 (5 bases). Between the trimmed V and J ends, which lost 5 bases and 2 bases, there was a span of 15 bases. Germline CDR1 is MNHEY and CDR2 is SMNVEV (reference sequence). The CDR3 has 15 residues. CDR3 amino acids: CASSAPGRGQETQYF. Written as DNA, the CDR3 is TGTGCCAGCAGTGCCCCGGGGAGAGGACAAGAGACCCAGTACTTC.

The V gene is TRBV6-1, the J gene TRBJ1-4; 9 bases map to TRBD1. Germline V lookup: CDR1 MNHNS, CDR2 SASEGT. This CDR3 has 14 amino acids. The junction had 6 bases not matched to a gene; V was cut back by 5 bases and J by 8 bases. CDR3 in DNA: TGTGCCAGCAGTCTACAGGGGGCAGGGGAAAAACTGTTTTTT. Protein product: CASSLQGAGEKLFF.

The chain uses TRBV28 and TRBJ2-7, with TRBD2 identical over 9 bases. V lost 1 base to trimming and J lost 3 bases; unmatched junction nucleotides: 7. The CDR3 totals 16 residues. Per germline, CDR1 MDHEN and CDR2 SYDVKM. The CDR3 DNA sequence: TGTGCCAGCAGTTTATATGGAGCGGGAGGTGTCTACGAGCAGTACTTC. It translates to CASSLYGAGGVYEQYF.

CDR3: CASSRDRVNQPQHF. The CDR3 DNA sequence: TGTGCCAGCAGTCGGGACAGGGTAAATCAGCCCCAGCATTTT. V gene TRBV2 combines with J gene TRBJ1-5; 9 bases are shared with TRBD1. V trimming: 5 bases; J trimming: 4 bases; junction bases outside the gene matches: 3. The CDR3 consists of 14 residues. Germline values: CDR1 SNHLY, CDR2 FYNNEI.

The CDR3 here is CASSKGVQETQYF. Here the CDR3 DNA reads TGTGCCAGTAGTAAGGGGGTCCAAGAGACCCAGTACTTC. This sequence joins TRBV19 and TRBJ2-5, with TRBD1 as a possible D gene (6 bases). CDR1 is LNHDA, CDR2 SQIVND, per germline (reference sequence). This CDR3 is built from 13 residues. Deletions cut 4 bases from V and 1 base from J, with 7 bases between.

The chain links TRBV7-9 to TRBJ2-7, with 9 bases fitting TRBD2. CDR3 length equals 15 residues. V lost 4 bases and J lost 2; bases outside the gene matches: 6. Germline V lookup: CDR1 SEHNR, CDR2 FQNEAQ (reference sequence). The CDR3 nucleotides are TGTGCCAGCAGCTATGTAGCGGGAGCTACCTACGAGCAGTACTTC. Translation gives CASSYVAGATYEQYF.

This clone was detected once. The chain employs TRBV9 and TRBJ2-1; TRBD2 agrees at 8 bases. Per germline, CDR1 SGDLS and CDR2 YYNGEE. The trim removed 4 bases at V and 9 bases at J, leaving 6 bases unmatched. CDR3 length: 13 residues. For the CDR3, the DNA is TGTGCCAGCAGCACCCGGGAGGGCCGTGAGCAGTTCTTC. As protein: CASSTREGREQFF.

In DNA, the CDR3 is TGTGCCAGCAGCAAAGGAGTCCGGGACTTACACTTAACCTACAATCAGCCCCAGCATTTT. As protein: CASSKGVRDLHLTYNQPQHF. The chain employs TRBV21-1 and TRBJ1-5. TRBV21-1 is tagged as a pseudogene. This CDR3 has 20 residues.

V gene TRBV27 combines with J gene TRBJ2-7, with 7 bases that match TRBD2. Germline CDR1 and CDR2: MNHEY and SMNVEV (reference sequence). The trim removed 1 base at V and 1 base at J, leaving 4 bases unmatched. CDR3 size: 15 residues. The CDR3 region is CASSLYGGRSYEQYF. CDR3 coding DNA: TGTGCCAGCAGTTTATACGGGGGGAGATCCTACGAGCAGTACTTC.

The V call is TRBV6-5, the J call TRBJ2-7; the D gene is possibly TRBD2 (5 bases). Germline CDR1 is MNHEY and CDR2 is SVGAGI. The CDR3 has 11 amino acids. The ends were cut back, 9 bases at V and 4 bases at J, with 10 bases in the middle. Here the CDR3 reads CASSGVYEQYF. The CDR3 region has the DNA TGTGCCAGTTCCGGGGTATACGAGCAGTACTTC.

The rearrangement uses TRBV10-1 and TRBJ2-3; 7 bases map to TRBD1. The length of the CDR3 is 15 residues. After removal of 8 bases from V and 3 bases from J, the junction contained 11 bases not matched to a gene. CDR1 WNHNN and CDR2 SYGVQD come from the germline V gene (reference sequence). The CDR3 region is CASGQDLRSTDTQYF. DNA of the CDR3: TGCGCCAGCGGACAGGACCTCAGGTCGACAGATACGCAGTATTTT.

V gene TRBV6-5 combines with J gene TRBJ2-2, with 11 bases identical to TRBD2. V lost 6 bases, J lost 7 bases, and 7 bases stayed unmatched. Germline V lookup: CDR1 MNHEY, CDR2 SVGAGI. The CDR3 runs 15 residues. The CDR3 is CASRRMLAGGGELFF. CDR3 bases: TGTGCCAGCAGACGAATGCTAGCGGGGGGCGGGGAGCTGTTTTTT.

The rearrangement joins TRBV9 to TRBJ2-1; TRBD2 agrees at 11 bases. The length of the CDR3 is 20 residues. J lost 2 bases, V lost 3 bases, and 16 bases had no gene match. The germline V gene has CDR1 SGDLS and CDR2 YYNGEE. CDR3 bases: TGTGCCAGCAGCGGAAGTAGCGGGGGGGCGGGTGAAGTAGCCTACAATGAGCAGTTCTTC. This encodes CASSGSSGGAGEVAYNEQFF.

The chain couples TRBV2 to TRBJ2-1, with 10 bases aligning to TRBD2. Germline V CDR1 and CDR2: SNHLY, FYNNEI. This CDR3 is built from 16 residues. V was pared by 3 bases and J by 9 bases, with 11 bases of the junction left unmatched. In DNA, the CDR3 is TGTGCCAGCAGTGACCCGGGACTAGCGCTATGGGGTGAGCAGTTCTTC. This codes for CASSDPGLALWGEQFF.